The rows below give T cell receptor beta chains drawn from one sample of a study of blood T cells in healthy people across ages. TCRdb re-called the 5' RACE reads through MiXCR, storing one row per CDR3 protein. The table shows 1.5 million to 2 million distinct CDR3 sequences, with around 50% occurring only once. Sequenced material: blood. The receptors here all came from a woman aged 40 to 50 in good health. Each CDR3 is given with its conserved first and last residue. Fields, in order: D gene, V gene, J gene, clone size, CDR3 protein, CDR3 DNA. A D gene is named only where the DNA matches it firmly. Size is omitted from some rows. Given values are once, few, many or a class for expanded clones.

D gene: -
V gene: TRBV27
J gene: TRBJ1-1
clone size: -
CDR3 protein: CASGTGPMNTEAFF
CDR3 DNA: TGTGCCAGCGGCACAGGGCCCATGAACACTGAAGCTTTCTTT

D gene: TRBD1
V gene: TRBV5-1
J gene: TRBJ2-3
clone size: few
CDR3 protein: CASSFGDRGTDTQYF
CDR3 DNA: TGCGCCAGCAGCTTCGGAGACAGGGGGACAGATACGCAGTATTTT

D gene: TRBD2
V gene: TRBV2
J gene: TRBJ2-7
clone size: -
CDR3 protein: CASSWGGTSGYEQYF
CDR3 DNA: TGTGCCAGCAGCTGGGGGGGGACTAGCGGCTACGAGCAGTACTTC

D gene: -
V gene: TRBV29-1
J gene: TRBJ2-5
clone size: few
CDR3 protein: CSAAGVIQETQYF
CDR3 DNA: TGCAGCGCCGCAGGGGTCATCCAAGAGACCCAGTACTTC

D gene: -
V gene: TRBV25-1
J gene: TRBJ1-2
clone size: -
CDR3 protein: CASSGPTGNLNYGYTF
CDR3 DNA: TGTGCCAGCAGTGGCCCCACAGGGAACCTTAACTATGGCTACACCTTC

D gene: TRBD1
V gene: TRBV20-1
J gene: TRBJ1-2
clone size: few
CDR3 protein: CSASSWQGGADTF
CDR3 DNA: TGCAGTGCCTCGAGTTGGCAGGGGGGAGCGGACACCTTC

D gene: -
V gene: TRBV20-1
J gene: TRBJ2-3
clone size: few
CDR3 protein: CSALLRDGFTDTQYF
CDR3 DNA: TGCAGTGCGCTACTCCGGGACGGCTTCACAGATACGCAGTATTTT

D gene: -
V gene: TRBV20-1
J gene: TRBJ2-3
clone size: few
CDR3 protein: CSARATGFGTDTQYF
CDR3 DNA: TGCAGTGCTAGGGCCACAGGGTTTGGTACAGATACGCAGTATTTT

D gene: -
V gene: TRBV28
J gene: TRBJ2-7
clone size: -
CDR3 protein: CASSSPRGGIYEQYF
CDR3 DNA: TGTGCCAGCAGTTCCCCCAGGGGGGGGATCTACGAGCAGTACTTC

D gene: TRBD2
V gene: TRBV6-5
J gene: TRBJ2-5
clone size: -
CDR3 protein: CASRYTSGGYQETQYF
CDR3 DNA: TGTGCCAGCAGATACACTAGCGGGGGTTACCAAGAGACCCAGTACTTC

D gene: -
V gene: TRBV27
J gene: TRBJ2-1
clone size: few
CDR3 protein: CATRTQIEYNEQFF
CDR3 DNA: TGTGCCACCAGGACACAGATCGAGTACAATGAGCAGTTCTTC

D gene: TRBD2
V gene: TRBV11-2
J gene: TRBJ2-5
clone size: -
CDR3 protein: CASSLAGLAGIETQYF
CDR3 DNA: TGTGCCAGCAGCTTAGCGGGACTAGCGGGGATAGAGACCCAGTACTTC

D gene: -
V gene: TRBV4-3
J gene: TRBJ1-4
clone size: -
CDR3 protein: CASSQIQGRYSEKLFF
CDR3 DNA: TGCGCCAGCAGCCAGATTCAGGGACGGTATAGTGAAAAACTGTTTTTT

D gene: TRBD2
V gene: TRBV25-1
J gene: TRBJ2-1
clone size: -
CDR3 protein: CASLSGGGEQFF
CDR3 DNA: TGTGCCAGCCTTAGCGGGGGGGGTGAGCAGTTCTTC

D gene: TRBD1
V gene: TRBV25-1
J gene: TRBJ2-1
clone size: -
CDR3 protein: CASSDPGTGEETQFF
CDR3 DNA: TGTGCCAGCAGTGACCCCGGGACAGGGGAAGAGACCCAGTTCTTC

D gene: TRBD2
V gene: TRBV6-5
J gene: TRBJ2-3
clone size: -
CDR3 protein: CASSYRASGATDTQYF
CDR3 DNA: TGTGCCAGCAGTTACCGAGCTAGCGGGGCCACAGATACGCAGTATTTT

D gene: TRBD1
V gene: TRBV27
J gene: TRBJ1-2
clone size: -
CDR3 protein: CASSLSTGGSYTF
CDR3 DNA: TGTGCCAGCAGTTTATCGACAGGGGGTAGCTACACCTTC

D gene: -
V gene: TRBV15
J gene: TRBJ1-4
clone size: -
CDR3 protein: CATSRESDPTNEKLFF
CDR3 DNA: TGTGCCACCAGCAGAGAGTCAGACCCAACTAATGAAAAACTGTTTTTT

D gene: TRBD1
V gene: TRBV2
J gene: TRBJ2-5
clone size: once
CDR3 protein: CASSKGQGAWETQYF
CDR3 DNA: TGTGCCAGCAGCAAGGGGCAGGGGGCATGGGAGACCCAGTACTTC

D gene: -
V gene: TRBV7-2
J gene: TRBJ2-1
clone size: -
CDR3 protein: CASSPLRQGYETQFF
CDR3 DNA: TGTGCCAGCAGTCCGCTTAGGCAGGGGTATGAGACCCAGTTCTTC

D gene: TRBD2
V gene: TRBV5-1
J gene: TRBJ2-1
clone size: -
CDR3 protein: CASSLVASGGSYNEQFF
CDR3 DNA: TGCGCCAGCAGCTTGGTGGCTAGCGGGGGGTCCTACAATGAGCAGTTCTTC

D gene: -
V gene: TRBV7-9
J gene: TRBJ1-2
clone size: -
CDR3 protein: CASSLTQDQNYGYTF
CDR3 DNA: TGTGCCAGCAGCTTGACGCAGGATCAAAACTATGGCTACACCTTC

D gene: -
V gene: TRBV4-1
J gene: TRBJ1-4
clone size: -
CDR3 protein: CASSLRGRGFELFF
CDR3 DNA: TGCGCCAGCAGCCTGCGGGGGCGGGGTTTTGAACTGTTTTTT

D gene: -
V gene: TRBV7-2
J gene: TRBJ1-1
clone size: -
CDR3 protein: CASSLASTGNTEAFF
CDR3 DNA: TGTGCCAGCAGCTTAGCCTCCACAGGGAACACTGAAGCTTTCTTT

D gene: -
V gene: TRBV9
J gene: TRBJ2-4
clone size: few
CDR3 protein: CASSEGGQRAKNIQYF
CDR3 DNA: TGTGCCAGCAGCGAGGGGGGACAGCGGGCCAAAAACATTCAGTACTTC

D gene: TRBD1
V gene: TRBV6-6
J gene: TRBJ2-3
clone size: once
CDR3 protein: CASTDGQGYTDTQYF
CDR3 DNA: TGTGCCAGCACGGATGGACAGGGTTACACAGATACGCAGTATTTT

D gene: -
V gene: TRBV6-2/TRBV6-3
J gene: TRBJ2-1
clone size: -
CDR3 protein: CASSYSKGKKASYNEQFF
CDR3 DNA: TGTGCCAGCAGTTACTCGAAGGGCAAAAAGGCTAGCTACAATGAGCAGTTCTTC

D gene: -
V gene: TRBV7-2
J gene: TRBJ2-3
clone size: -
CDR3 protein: CASGLFLGQIGDTQYF
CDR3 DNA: TGTGCCAGCGGCCTCTTTCTGGGACAAATTGGAGATACGCAGTATTTT

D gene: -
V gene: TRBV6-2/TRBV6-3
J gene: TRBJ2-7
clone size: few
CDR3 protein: CASSYSPLDRNYEQYF
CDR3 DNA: TGTGCCAGCAGTTACTCGCCGTTGGACCGAAACTACGAGCAGTACTTC

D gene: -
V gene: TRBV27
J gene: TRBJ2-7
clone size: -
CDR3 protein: CATARGQLTYEQYF
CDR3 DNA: TGTGCCACCGCACGGGGGCAACTTACCTACGAGCAGTACTTC

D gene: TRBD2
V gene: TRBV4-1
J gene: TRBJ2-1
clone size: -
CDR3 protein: CASSQERVSGAYNEQFF
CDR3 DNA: TGCGCCAGCAGCCAAGAACGTGTTAGCGGGGCTTACAATGAGCAGTTCTTC

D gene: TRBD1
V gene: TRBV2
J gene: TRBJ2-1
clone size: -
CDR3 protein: CASTPGAGGNEQFF
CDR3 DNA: TGTGCCAGCACCCCAGGGGCAGGGGGAAATGAGCAGTTCTTC

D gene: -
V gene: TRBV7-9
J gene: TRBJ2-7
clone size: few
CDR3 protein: CASSLGWGHATYEQYF
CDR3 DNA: TGTGCCAGCAGCTTAGGTTGGGGCCATGCTACCTACGAGCAGTACTTC

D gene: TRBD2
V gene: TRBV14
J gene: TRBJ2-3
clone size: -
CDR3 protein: CASGQTSGGATFSTDTQYF
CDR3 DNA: TGTGCCAGCGGCCAAACTAGCGGGGGGGCCACTTTCAGCACAGATACGCAGTATTTT

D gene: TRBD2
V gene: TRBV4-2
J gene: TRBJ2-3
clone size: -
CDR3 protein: CASSQVVSGAGGLADTQYF
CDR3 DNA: TGTGCCAGCAGCCAAGTTGTATCCGGGGCGGGGGGCCTCGCAGATACGCAGTATTTT

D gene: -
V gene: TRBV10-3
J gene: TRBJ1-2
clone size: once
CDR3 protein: CATQSYGYTF
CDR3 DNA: TGTGCCACCCAGAGCTATGGCTACACCTTC

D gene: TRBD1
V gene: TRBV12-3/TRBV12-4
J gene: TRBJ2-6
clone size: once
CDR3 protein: CASGLTGILSGANVLTF
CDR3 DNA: TGTGCCAGCGGCTTGACAGGGATTCTCTCTGGGGCCAACGTCCTGACTTTC

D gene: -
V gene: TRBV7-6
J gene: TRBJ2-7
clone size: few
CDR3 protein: CASSPLWSGEQYF
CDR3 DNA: TGTGCCAGCAGTCCTCTTTGGTCGGGAGAGCAGTACTTC

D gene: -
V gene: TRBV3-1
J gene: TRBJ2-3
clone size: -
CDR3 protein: CASSQDPFITDTQYF
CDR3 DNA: TGTGCCAGCAGCCAAGATCCGTTTATCACAGATACGCAGTATTTT

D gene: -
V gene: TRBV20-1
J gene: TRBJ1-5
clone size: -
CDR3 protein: CSATSNQPQHF
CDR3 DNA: TGCAGTGCTACAAGTAATCAGCCCCAGCATTTT

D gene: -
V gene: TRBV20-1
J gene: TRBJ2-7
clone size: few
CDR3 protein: CSGSGGISYEQYF
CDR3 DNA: TGCAGTGGAAGTGGAGGCATCTCCTACGAGCAGTACTTC

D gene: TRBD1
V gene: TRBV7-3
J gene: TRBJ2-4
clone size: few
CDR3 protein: CASSSGGTDIQYF
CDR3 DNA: TGTGCCAGCAGCTCAGGGGGCACGGACATTCAGTACTTC

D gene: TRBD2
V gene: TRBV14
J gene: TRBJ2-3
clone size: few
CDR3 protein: CASSRPGLDPDTQYF
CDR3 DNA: TGTGCCAGCAGCCGACCGGGACTAGATCCAGATACGCAGTATTTT

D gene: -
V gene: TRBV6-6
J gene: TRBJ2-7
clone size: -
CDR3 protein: CASSYSDPGAGPYEQYF
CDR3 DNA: TGTGCCAGCAGTTACTCCGATCCAGGCGCAGGGCCCTACGAGCAGTACTTC

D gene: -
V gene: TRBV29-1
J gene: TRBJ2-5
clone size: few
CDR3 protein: CSVGTQRRGREETQYF
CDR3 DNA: TGCAGCGTAGGGACTCAAAGGAGGGGGCGGGAAGAGACCCAGTACTTC